Below are 26 T cell receptor beta chains sequenced from a single sample in a study of T-cell memory formation after mild COVID-19. One entry per CDR3 protein results from TCRdb running MiXCR on the 5' RACE reads. The top ten clones hold around 21% of a sample with about 240,000 distinct CDR3 sequences, around 10% of them seen once. The sample consisted of PBMCs or a T cell subset sorted from them (not recorded which). The receptors were sampled from a man between 18 and 35 years old who had mild COVID-19 (a few samples of this study predate the infection). Cell type and time point are not known.

In this sample, this clonotype turned up a few times. This chain joins TRBV15 and TRBJ1-5; unclear D gene. From germline, CDR1 is LNHNV and CDR2 YYDKDF (reference sequence). The CDR3 runs 17 residues. V lost 0 bases and J lost 0, with 12 bases in between. In nucleotides, the CDR3 is TGTGCCACCAGCAGAGATTGGGGAGTGGCTAGCAATCAGCCCCAGCATTTT. It codes for CATSRDWGVASNQPQHF.

The table lists this clonotype with a few counts. This chain uses TRBV18 with TRBJ1-1; 7 nucleotides line up with TRBD1. The J segment lost 4 bases and the V segment lost 6 bases, leaving 11 bases of the junction unmatched. This CDR3 contains 15 residues. The V gene's germline CDR1 is KGHSH and CDR2 LQKENI. CDR3 DNA: TGTGCCAGCTCCATAGTTGGGGACAGTATCACTGAAGCTTTCTTT. Amino acid sequence: CASSIVGDSITEAFF.

This clonotype was observed a handful of times. The rearrangement links TRBV20-1 to TRBJ1-2; D is unresolved. This CDR3 has 15 residues. The germline CDR1 and CDR2 sequences are DFQATT and SNEGSKA (reference sequence). V gave up 3 bases and J gave up 4 bases, with 18 bases separating them. CDR3 bases: TGCAGTGCTAGCATCGATCGTCGAATCCCCTATGGCTACACCTTC. This encodes CSASIDRRIPYGYTF.

This clonotype was counted between two and nine times. The gene calls are TRBV12-3 or TRBV12-4 and TRBJ1-2, with 7 bases matching TRBD1. The CDR3 extends over 14 amino acids. V lost 6 bases, J lost 3 bases, and 7 bases stayed unmatched. CDR3 residues: CASRPTGTDYGYTF. The CDR3 coding sequence is TGTGCCAGCAGACCAACCGGGACAGACTATGGCTACACCTTC.

The chain combines TRBV11-2 with TRBJ1-1; D ambiguous. Per germline, CDR1 SGHAT and CDR2 FQNNGV. Trimming cost V 2 bases and J 5 bases, with 15 bases left between them. This CDR3 has 15 residues. In DNA, the CDR3 is TGTGCCAGCAGCTTATACACGGTATCAGAGACTGAAGCTTTCTTT. Protein sequence: CASSLYTVSETEAFF.

This clonotype came up a few times. The chain is built from TRBV18 and TRBJ2-3; 9 bases agree with TRBD1. The CDR3 is 14 amino acids. The V gene's germline CDR1 is KGHSH and CDR2 LQKENI. Trimming removed 3 bases from V and 6 bases from J; junction bases left unmatched: 4. CDR3 in amino acids: CASSPNRGLDTQYF. In DNA form, the CDR3 reads TGTGCCAGCTCACCGAACAGGGGGCTGGATACGCAGTATTTT.

A few counts support this clonotype. The genes are TRBV3-1 and TRBJ2-4; TRBD1 agrees at 7 bases. This CDR3 spans 16 amino acids. Germline V gene data show CDR1 as LGHDT and CDR2 as YNNKEL (reference sequence). V was pared by 3 bases and J by 1 base, with 6 bases of the junction left unmatched. CDR3 DNA: TGTGCCAGCAGCCAGGCAAACAGGGGCGCCAAAAACATTCAGTACTTC. As protein: CASSQANRGAKNIQYF.

This clonotype was counted only a few times. The chain combines TRBV27 with TRBJ1-2; 7 bases line up with TRBD1. The germline CDR1 and CDR2 sequences are MNHEY and SMNVEV (reference sequence). Losses at the gene ends were 0 bases for V and 2 bases for J; bases not matched to a gene: 3. The CDR3 runs to 15 residues. CDR3 nucleotide sequence: TGTGCCAGCAGTTTATCATCCAGGGGGAACTATGGCTACACCTTC. It translates to CASSLSSRGNYGYTF.

V usage is TRBV7-2 and J usage is TRBJ1-2; possibly TRBD1 for D (5 bases). In germline, CDR1 is SGHTA, CDR2 FQGNSA. Trimming removed 5 bases at V and 3 bases at J, with 10 bases between. The CDR3 spans 13 residues. In DNA, the CDR3 is TGTGCCAGCAGCCCCAGGGCGGACTATGGCTACACCTTC. Translation gives CASSPRADYGYTF. The full variable domain, its missing parts supplied by reference TRBV7-2 and TRBJ1-2, is GAGVSQSPSNKVTEKGKDVELRCDPISGHTALYWYRQSLGQGLEFLIYFQGNSAPDKSGLPSDRFSAERTGGSVSTLTIQRTQQEDSAVYLCASSPRADYGYTFGSGTRLTVV.

CDR3 in amino acids: CASSRRRDNEQFF. DNA for the CDR3: TGCGCCAGCAGCCGCAGGAGGGACAATGAGCAGTTCTTC. The chain links TRBV5-1 to TRBJ2-1; D is possibly TRBD2 (6 bases). The V gene's germline CDR1 is SGHRS and CDR2 YFSETQ. The V end lost 4 bases, the J end lost 5 bases, and 10 bases lay between the germline ends. The CDR3 length is 13 residues.

In its sample, this clonotype was seen many times. V and J are TRBV6-6 and TRBJ2-7; D is undetermined. Germline V lookup: CDR1 MNHNY, CDR2 SVGAGI (reference sequence). CDR3 length: 9 amino acids. Trimming left V 8 bases short and J 5 bases short, with 4 bases between. CDR3 DNA sequence: TGTGCCAGCGGCCACGAGCAGTACTTC. This codes for CASGHEQYF.

This clonotype was detected a few times. The chain couples TRBV12-3 or TRBV12-4 to TRBJ2-7, with a tentative D call TRBD2 (5 bases). The CDR3 spans 12 residues. V dropped 6 bases and J dropped 6 bases, with 12 bases sitting between them. Here the CDR3 DNA reads TGTGCCAGCAGCGCCGGACTGTTCGAGCAGTACTTC. This codes for CASSAGLFEQYF.

V is TRBV5-1 and J is TRBJ2-3, with 7 nucleotides matching TRBD1. This CDR3 spans 16 amino acids. With 2 bases clipped from V and 1 base from J, the junction kept 7 bases outside the gene matches. The V gene's germline CDR1 is SGHRS and CDR2 YFSETQ. For the CDR3, the DNA is TGCGCCAGCAGCTTATTAACAGGGGTCGGCACAGATACGCAGTATTTT. As protein: CASSLLTGVGTDTQYF.

The chain has TRBV18 and TRBJ1-2; TRBD1 aligns across 8 bases. CDR3 length: 14 residues. V lost 0 bases, J lost 8 bases, and 5 bases stayed unmatched. From germline, CDR1 is KGHSH and CDR2 LQKENI. The DNA of the CDR3 is TGTGCCAGCTCACCACCGAGCAGGGGGCCAGGCTACACCTTC. Its translation: CASSPPSRGPGYTF. Looking up the rest from reference TRBV18 and TRBJ1-2 gives the full variable domain: NAGVMQNPRHLVRRRGQEARLRCSPMKGHSHVYWYRQLPEEGLKFMVYLQKENIIDESGMPKERFSAEFPKEGPSILRIQQVVRGDSAAYFCASSPPSRGPGYTFGSGTRLTVV.

The sample holds a few counts of this clonotype. The chain is built from TRBV11-3 and TRBJ2-2; no clear D gene. Germline V CDR1 and CDR2: SGHNT, YENEEA. The ends were cut back, 5 bases at V and 4 bases at J, with 8 bases in the middle. The CDR3 is 13 amino acids. The CDR3 nucleotides are TGTGCCAGCAGCAAGGACGGCACCGGGGAGCTGTTTTTT. This gives the protein CASSKDGTGELFF.

This clonotype showed up just a few times. This chain joins TRBV18 and TRBJ1-5; maybe TRBD1 (5 bases). In germline, CDR1 is KGHSH, CDR2 LQKENI. The ends were cut back, 5 bases at V and 3 bases at J, with 14 bases in the middle. The length of the CDR3 is 15 residues. The CDR3 here is CASSTDRSNNQPQHF. The CDR3, as DNA: TGTGCCAGCTCAACTGACAGATCTAACAATCAGCCCCAGCATTTT.

The V gene is TRBV7-6, the J gene TRBJ2-7, with TRBD1 matching over 7 bases. V gave up 8 bases and J gave up 4 bases; unmatched junction bases: 17. The V gene's germline CDR1 is SGHVS and CDR2 FNYEAQ. The CDR3 has 16 amino acids. The CDR3 bases are TGTGCCAGCGCCCTGGAGACAGGGCCTTACTCTTACGAGCAGTACTTC. Translating gives CASALETGPYSYEQYF. Variable domain in full (rest from reference TRBV7-6 and TRBJ2-7): GAGVSQSPRYKVTKRGQDVALRCDPISGHVSLYWYRQALGQGPEFLTYFNYEAQQDKSGLPNDRFSAERPEGSISTLTIQRTEQRDSAMYRCASALETGPYSYEQYFGPGTRLTVT.

This clonotype has only a few counts. The chain has TRBV6-5 and TRBJ2-7; tentatively, D is TRBD1 or TRBD2 (5 bases each). The CDR3 runs to 16 residues. Germline lookup yields CDR1 MNHEY and CDR2 SVGAGI. Trimming removed 6 bases at V and 0 bases at J, with 18 bases between. The DNA of the CDR3 is TGTGCCAGCAGCCGTCTGCCGGGGCCAAGCTCCTACGAGCAGTACTTC. Translated: CASSRLPGPSSYEQYF.

The chain combines TRBV29-1 with TRBJ1-5; 8 positions match TRBD1. Trimming removed 3 bases from V and 5 bases from J; junction bases left unmatched: 9. The CDR3 spans 15 residues. Germline V gene data show CDR1 as SQVTM and CDR2 as ANQGSEA. CDR3 DNA: TGCAGCGTTGAGACCGGACAGGGAGCTGATCAGCCCCAGCATTTT. Translating it yields CSVETGQGADQPQHF.

In its sample, this clonotype was seen a few times. The rearrangement uses TRBV3-1 and TRBJ1-6; D ambiguous. The germline V gene has CDR1 LGHDT and CDR2 YNNKEL (reference sequence). Trimming cost V 0 bases and J 12 bases, with 18 bases left between them. The CDR3 totals 16 residues. For the CDR3, the DNA is TGTGCCAGCAGCCAAGAAGGGTGGCTTGGGTTGTTACCCCTCCACTTT. Translated, it gives CASSQEGWLGLLPLHF.

Remarks on this clonotype: The junction does not match germline at one end; this may be a read error. V usage is TRBV20-1 and J usage is TRBJ1-1, with 7 positions matching TRBD1. Per germline, CDR1 DFQATT and CDR2 SNEGSKA (reference sequence). The CDR3 has 14 amino acids. CDR3 protein: CRAIEGAGGTEAFF. The DNA of the CDR3 is TGCAGGGCTATAGAGGGGGCGGGGGGCACTGAAGCTTTCTTT.

This clonotype turned up a few times. The V gene is TRBV5-1, the J gene TRBJ2-3; tentatively, D is TRBD2 (6 bases). From germline, CDR1 is SGHRS and CDR2 YFSETQ. The ends were cut back, 4 bases at V and 0 bases at J, with 18 bases in the middle. This CDR3 comprises 17 residues. CDR3 sequence reads: CASSPTSAGTSTDTQYF. The CDR3, as DNA: TGCGCCAGCAGCCCAACATCGGCGGGGACTAGCACAGATACGCAGTATTTT. Full variable domain (outside the CDR3, taken from reference TRBV5-1 and TRBJ2-3): KAGVTQTPRYLIKTRGQQVTLSCSPISGHRSVSWYQQTPGQGLQFLFEYFSETQRNKGNFPGRFSGRQFSNSRSEMNVSTLELGDSALYLCASSPTSAGTSTDTQYFGPGTRLTVL.

The rearrangement uses TRBV6-1 and TRBJ1-2, with TRBD1 matching 8 bases. The CDR3 runs 16 residues. Germline CDR1 and CDR2: MNHNS and SASEGT. Trimming cost V 4 bases and J 8 bases; bases outside gene matches: 15. The CDR3 is CASSVFREDRAGGYTF. The CDR3, as DNA: TGTGCCAGCAGTGTTTTTAGGGAGGACAGGGCGGGGGGCTACACCTTC.

This clonotype came up many times. This chain uses TRBV5-1 with TRBJ2-3; possible D gene TRBD1, 6 bases. The CDR3 is 16 amino acids. Deletions cut 1 base from V and 3 bases from J, with 15 bases between. Per germline, CDR1 SGHRS and CDR2 YFSETQ. CDR3 sequence reads: CASSLMSGDQTDTQYF. The DNA for the CDR3 is TGCGCCAGCAGCTTGATGTCAGGGGATCAGACAGATACGCAGTATTTT.

The genes are TRBV7-2 and TRBJ2-1; D call uncertain. V dropped 1 base and J dropped 5 bases, with 9 bases sitting between them. The CDR3 length is 14 residues. Germline values: CDR1 SGHTA, CDR2 FQGNSA. This CDR3 is CASSLGRWDNEQFF. The CDR3 DNA reads TGTGCCAGCAGCTTAGGGCGCTGGGACAATGAGCAGTTCTTC. Variable domain in full (rest from reference TRBV7-2 and TRBJ2-1): GAGVSQSPSNKVTEKGKDVELRCDPISGHTALYWYRQSLGQGLEFLIYFQGNSAPDKSGLPSDRFSAERTGGSVSTLTIQRTQQEDSAVYLCASSLGRWDNEQFFGPGTRLTVL.

V gene TRBV9 combines with J gene TRBJ2-3, with D possibly TRBD2 on 7 matching bases. The CDR3 extends over 17 amino acids. Germline V lookup: CDR1 SGDLS, CDR2 YYNGEE. V was clipped by 0 bases and J by 2 bases, with 16 bases between them. CDR3 in amino acids: CASSVGGGLTLTDTQYF. For the CDR3, the DNA is TGTGCCAGCAGCGTAGGGGGGGGCCTGACCCTCACAGATACGCAGTATTTT.